Shown below are 4 T cell receptor beta chains from a single sample sequenced in a study of precursors of human CD4 cytotoxic T cells. TCRdb reanalysed the reads using MiXCR and keeps one entry per CDR3 protein. Of about 280 distinct CDR3 sequences in the sample, around 29% are singletons; the top ten hold around 50%. Four sorted CD4+ memory subsets, central memory, effector memory, IL-7R-high TEMRA and IL-7R-negative TEMRA, were UMI-sequenced. The sample comprised memory CD4+ T cells from blood (PBMCs). Receptor source: a human donor in good health.

This clonotype was counted a few times. The chain links TRBV5-1 to TRBJ1-1; possible D gene TRBD1, 6 bases. Trimming removed 4 bases from V and 5 bases from J, with 18 bases in between. CDR3 size: 15 residues. Germline CDR1 and CDR2: SGHRS and YFSETQ. The CDR3 nucleotides read TGCGCCAGCAGCCCCGGGGGGGGCGCGCAGACTGAAGCTTTCTTT. It specifies CASSPGGGAQTEAFF.

This clonotype has a single count. The chain joins TRBV6-5 to TRBJ2-3; 10 nucleotides align to TRBD2. CDR3 length: 14 residues. Germline values: CDR1 MNHEY, CDR2 SVGAGI. V lost 6 bases, J lost 5 bases, and 5 bases stayed unmatched. The CDR3 DNA reads as TGTGCCAGCAGAGCGGGAGGGCTGGGAGATACGCAGTATTTT. Encoded protein: CASRAGGLGDTQYF.

The J gene is TRBJ2-2, the V gene TRBV24-1; 9 bases fit TRBD1. Trimming at V came to 4 bases and at J to 7 bases, leaving 9 bases not matched to a gene. The CDR3 loop spans 16 amino acids. Germline values: CDR1 KGHDR, CDR2 SFDVKD. The CDR3 DNA sequence: TGTGCCACCAGTGAACAGGACAGGGGAGTCATCGGGGAGCTGTTTTTT. As protein: CATSEQDRGVIGELFF.

This CDR3 is CASSQDLGGAGELFF. CDR3 coding DNA: TGCGCCAGCAGCCAAGACCTTGGGGGGGCCGGGGAGCTGTTTTTT. The V gene is TRBV4-1, the J gene TRBJ2-2; 7 bases line up with TRBD2. The germline V gene has CDR1 MGHRA and CDR2 YSYEKL. Trimming removed 0 bases from V and 6 bases from J; junction bases left unmatched: 4. The CDR3 contains 15 residues.